These 30 T cell receptor beta chains share one sample of origin, sequenced in a study of blood T cell repertoires in COVID-19. Using immunoSEQ multiplex PCR, the repertoire was profiled, and TCRdb retains in-frame clones only, with some absent. The sample holds approximately 260,000 clones; around 81% are singletons and the top ten take about 3.4%. The sequenced sample consisted of PBMCs or T cells enriched from blood (not recorded which). The receptors originated from a man aged 50 or older who had recovered from COVID-19.

This chain uses TRBV19 with TRBJ2-7; the D gene is possibly TRBD1 (6 bases). Germline CDR1 reads LNHDA; CDR2 reads SQIVND (reference sequence). V was shortened by 1 base and J by 0 bases, with 13 bases between the two germline ends. The CDR3 is 16 amino acids. The CDR3 loop is CASSIGWGLSSYEQYF. The CDR3 nucleotides are TGTGCCAGTAGTATAGGGTGGGGGCTCAGCTCCTACGAGCAGTACTTC.

V gene TRBV27 combines with J gene TRBJ1-5, with D maybe TRBD1 (6 bases). The CDR3 has 16 residues. The germline CDR1 and CDR2 sequences are MNHEY and SMNVEV (reference sequence). V was trimmed by 3 bases and J by 3 bases, leaving 15 bases between them. The CDR3 DNA follows: TGTGCCAGCAGTTTTATGGTACAGGGAGTCAATCAGCCCCAGCATTTT. This gives the protein CASSFMVQGVNQPQHF.

The chain employs TRBV5-1 and TRBJ2-3; D is undetermined. This CDR3 region has 15 residues. Germline CDR1 reads SGHRS; CDR2 reads YFSETQ. Trimming took off 5 bases at V and 6 bases at J, with 19 bases between the two ends. The CDR3 DNA follows: TGCGCCAGCAGGCTGCGCACCCCCGAGAGGGATACGCAGTATTTT. It is translated as CASRLRTPERDTQYF.

The rearrangement uses TRBV25-1 and TRBJ1-4; D unclear. The V end was cut by 3 bases, the J end by 9 bases, with 14 bases between. Germline assignment: CDR1 MGHDK and CDR2 SYGVNS. The CDR3 runs 14 residues. CDR3 in amino acids: CASSDRSGRKKLFF. The CDR3 DNA reads TGTGCCAGCAGTGACCGGTCGGGGAGAAAAAAACTGTTTTTT. The entire variable domain, with the rest obtained from reference TRBV25-1 and TRBJ1-4, is as follows: EADIYQTPRYLVIGTGKKITLECSQTMGHDKMYWYQQDPGMELHLIHYSYGVNSTEKGDLSSESTVSRIRTEHFPLTLESARPSHTSQYLCASSDRSGRKKLFFGSGTQLSVL.

This clone was picked up a small number of times. The V call is TRBV27, the J call TRBJ2-1, with TRBD2 matching over 13 bases. This CDR3 region has 14 residues. Trimming cost V 11 bases and J 5 bases; bases outside gene matches: 6. The germline V gene has CDR1 MNHEY and CDR2 SMNVEV (reference sequence). CDR3: CASLGLAGDNEQFF. In DNA, the CDR3 is TGTGCCTCCCTCGGACTAGCGGGGGACAATGAGCAGTTCTTC.

This clone was observed once. This sequence joins TRBV2 and TRBJ2-5; TRBD1 might be the D (6 bases). Deletions cut 6 bases from V and 4 bases from J, with 21 bases between. CDR3 length: 16 amino acids. Per the germline V gene, CDR1 is SNHLY and CDR2 is FYNNEI. The CDR3: CASSQLQGVARETQYF. The CDR3 DNA is TGTGCCAGCAGCCAGTTACAGGGTGTCGCTCGAGAGACCCAGTACTTC.

This clone was detected a few times. The chain is built from TRBV28 and TRBJ2-5; D might be TRBD1 (6 bases). The CDR3 is 15 residues long. CDR1 and CDR2 (germline): MDHEN, SYDVKM. V was cut by 5 bases and J by 2 bases, with 15 bases left in between. For the CDR3, the DNA is TGTGCCAGCAGTGGACAGACGACCTCACAAGAGACCCAGTACTTC. Translating it yields CASSGQTTSQETQYF.

The V gene is TRBV7-9, the J gene TRBJ1-3; D is perhaps TRBD1 (5 bases). The V end lost 2 bases, the J end lost 3 bases, and 11 bases lay between the germline ends. The CDR3 loop spans 15 amino acids. Germline V gene sequence: CDR1 SEHNR, CDR2 FQNEAQ (reference sequence). The CDR3 loop reads CASSLLGQSGNTIYF. CDR3 in DNA: TGTGCCAGCAGCTTATTAGGACAAAGTGGAAACACCATATATTTT.

V and J are TRBV19 and TRBJ2-1; 12 nucleotides line up with TRBD2. Germline V gene lookup returns CDR1 LNHDA and CDR2 SQIVND (reference sequence). CDR3 length: 15 amino acids. V dropped 6 bases and J dropped 4; count of bases not matched to a gene: 4. The CDR3, as DNA: TGTGCCAGTAGGACCGGGACTAGCGGGTACAATGAGCAGTTCTTC. Amino acid sequence: CASRTGTSGYNEQFF.

This chain joins TRBV7-9 and TRBJ1-5; TRBD1 might be the D (5 bases). The V gene lost 3 bases and the J gene lost 9 bases, with 15 bases spanning the gap. Germline loops: CDR1 SEHNR, CDR2 FQNEAQ (reference sequence). This CDR3 has 14 residues. The CDR3 reads CASSFPGEHRPQHF. For the CDR3, the DNA is TGTGCCAGCAGCTTCCCGGGGGAGCACCGGCCCCAGCATTTT.

The chain carries TRBV11-3 and TRBJ2-7, with a weak D call TRBD1 (5 bases). The CDR3 extends over 16 amino acids. Trimming cost V 0 bases and J 5 bases, with 17 bases left between them. Germline CDR1 and CDR2: SGHNT and YENEEA. CDR3 bases: TGTGCCAGCAGCTTAGATTTCCCCAGGGTATACCACGAGCAGTACTTC. This codes for CASSLDFPRVYHEQYF.

This chain links TRBV9 with TRBJ1-5, with D possibly matching TRBD1 (6 bases). Germline V gives CDR1 SGDLS, CDR2 YYNGEE. The CDR3 extends over 15 amino acids. The V gene lost 0 bases and the J gene lost 3 bases, with 10 bases spanning the gap. The CDR3 spells CASSVGGGANQPQHF. For the CDR3, the DNA is TGTGCCAGCAGCGTAGGAGGGGGGGCCAATCAGCCCCAGCATTTT.

The chain employs TRBV5-6 and TRBJ1-3; D uncertain. The CDR3 totals 12 residues. V was shortened by 7 bases and J by 7 bases, with 12 bases between the two germline ends. CDR1 and CDR2 (germline): SGHDT, YYEEEE. The CDR3: CASQSPGNTIYF. CDR3 in DNA: TGTGCCAGCCAATCCCCCGGGAACACCATATATTTT.

The rearrangement joins TRBV12-1 to TRBJ2-1; the D call TRBD1 from the table was never checked on the DNA. TRBV12-1 is flagged as a pseudogene. The CDR3 has 16 residues. CDR3 loop: CASSFRGVGSYNEQFF. The DNA for the CDR3 is TGTGCCAGCAGCTTCAGGGGTGTGGGCTCCTACAATGAGCAGTTCTTC.

The chain recombines TRBV5-1 with TRBJ2-3; TRBD2 agrees at 9 bases. The CDR3 is 18 residues long. The trim removed 7 bases at V and 4 bases at J, leaving 19 bases unmatched. Per the germline V gene, CDR1 is SGHRS and CDR2 is YFSETQ. The CDR3 nucleotides are TGCGCCAGCGGGGAGAAGCCCCTCTCGGTAGCGGGGGCAGATACGCAGTATTTT. Protein sequence: CASGEKPLSVAGADTQYF. Complete variable domain (other parts from reference TRBV5-1 and TRBJ2-3): KAGVTQTPRYLIKTRGQQVTLSCSPISGHRSVSWYQQTPGQGLQFLFEYFSETQRNKGNFPGRFSGRQFSNSRSEMNVSTLELGDSALYLCASGEKPLSVAGADTQYFGPGTRLTVL.

This rearrangement joins TRBV28 to TRBJ1-1, with 10 bases lining up with TRBD1. Germline lookup yields CDR1 MDHEN and CDR2 SYDVKM. The CDR3 runs to 15 residues. V trimming: 2 bases; J trimming: 9 bases; junction bases outside the gene matches: 9. CDR3 amino acids: CASSLTTGGPPQAFF. The CDR3, as DNA: TGTGCCAGCAGTTTAACGACAGGGGGCCCTCCTCAAGCTTTCTTT.

The CDR3 reads CASSERAGGHEQFF. CDR3 in DNA: TGCGCCAGCAGTGAAAGGGCGGGAGGTCATGAGCAGTTCTTC. The chain combines TRBV10-1 with TRBJ2-1; 8 positions match TRBD2. The germline V gene encodes CDR1 WNHNN and CDR2 SYGVQD (reference sequence). The CDR3 has 14 residues. Trimming cost V 3 bases and J 8 bases; bases outside gene matches: 6.

This CDR3 reads CASSIGTYPGTGRRKTQYF. CDR3 DNA sequence: TGTGCCAGTAGTATAGGAACTTACCCCGGGACAGGTCGCCGGAAGACCCAGTACTTC. V and J are TRBV19 and TRBJ2-5; 8 positions agree with TRBD1. This CDR3 region has 19 residues. Germline trimming cut 1 base from V and 6 bases from J; bases unmatched to any gene: 19. The germline gives CDR1 LNHDA, CDR2 SQIVND (reference sequence).

This clone was observed a single time. The rearrangement uses TRBV7-9 and TRBJ2-3; 7 nucleotides agree with TRBD2. V lost 7 bases, J lost 3 bases, and 7 bases stayed unmatched. CDR1 and CDR2 (germline): SEHNR, FQNEAQ (reference sequence). This CDR3 region has 14 residues. In nucleotides, the CDR3 is TGTGCCAGCACCCGGCGGGGGAGTACAGATACGCAGTATTTT. Translated: CASTRRGSTDTQYF.

This chain joins TRBV10-2 and TRBJ1-6; D possibly corresponds to TRBD1 (6 bases). V lost 6 bases and J 8 bases, leaving 11 bases between the germline ends. The CDR3 has 13 amino acids. Germline V lookup: CDR1 WSHSY, CDR2 SAAADI. CDR3 DNA: TGCGCCAGCAGCAGGGGTGGGGATTCACCCCTCCACTTT. Its translation is CASSRGGDSPLHF.

The J gene is TRBJ2-2, the V gene TRBV19; TRBD2 matches 7 bases. Germline CDR1 reads LNHDA; CDR2 reads SQIVND (reference sequence). Trimming took 8 bases from V and 5 from J; bases not matched to a gene: 8. The CDR3 has 14 amino acids. The CDR3 DNA follows: TGTGCCAGTTTCGCGGGAGCAGGGACCGGGGAGCTGTTTTTT. Its protein is CASFAGAGTGELFF. The full variable domain, its missing parts supplied by reference TRBV19 and TRBJ2-2, is DGGITQSPKYLFRKEGQNVTLSCEQNLNHDAMYWYRQDPGQGLRLIYYSQIVNDFQKGDIAEGYSVSREKKESFPLTVTSAQKNPTAFYLCASFAGAGTGELFFGEGSRLTVL.

V and J are TRBV6-5 and TRBJ1-1; D is ambiguous. V lost 5 bases, J lost 4 bases, and 14 bases lay in between. Germline V gene lookup returns CDR1 MNHEY and CDR2 SVGAGI. This CDR3 is built from 14 residues. CDR3 residues: CASSTLGFSTEAFF. As DNA, the CDR3 is TGTGCCAGCAGTACGCTCGGGTTCTCCACTGAAGCTTTCTTT.

This clone was observed once. V is TRBV7-9 and J is TRBJ2-2; tentative D call: TRBD1 (6 bases). Trimming shortened V by 5 bases and J by 4 bases, and 14 bases separated the two germline ends. The CDR3 has 15 residues. In germline, CDR1 is SEHNR, CDR2 FQNEAQ (reference sequence). The CDR3 region is CASSATGQSTGELFF. The CDR3, as DNA: TGTGCCAGCAGCGCTACAGGGCAGAGCACCGGGGAGCTGTTTTTT.

V and J are TRBV7-2 and TRBJ1-5; 11 nucleotides line up with TRBD1. In germline, CDR1 is SGHTA, CDR2 FQGNSA. Germline trimming cut 5 bases from V and 3 bases from J; bases unmatched to any gene: 12. This CDR3 contains 18 residues. The CDR3 region is CASSPDRGRVTSNQPQHF. CDR3 nucleotides: TGTGCCAGCAGCCCGGACAGGGGGCGGGTGACGTCCAATCAGCCCCAGCATTTT. The full variable domain, completed using reference TRBV7-2 and TRBJ1-5, is GAGVSQSPSNKVTEKGKDVELRCDPISGHTALYWYRQSLGQGLEFLIYFQGNSAPDKSGLPSDRFSAERTGGSVSTLTIQRTQQEDSAVYLCASSPDRGRVTSNQPQHFGDGTRLSIL.

V gene TRBV12-3 or TRBV12-4 combines with J gene TRBJ2-7, with 10 positions matching TRBD1. The CDR3 is made up of 12 amino acids. The V gene end was trimmed by 5 bases and the J gene end by 13 bases; junction bases not matched to a gene: 8. The DNA for the CDR3 is TGTGCCAGCAGTCGGACAGGGGGATTCCTTTACTTC. Protein product: CASSRTGGFLYF.

The chain uses TRBV9 and TRBJ1-3; 10 bases are shared with TRBD1. With 2 bases clipped from V and 7 bases from J, the junction kept 3 bases outside the gene matches. The CDR3 has 14 residues. From germline, CDR1 is SGDLS and CDR2 YYNGEE. Here the CDR3 reads CASSVPGQGNTIYF. CDR3 DNA: TGTGCCAGCAGCGTCCCGGGACAGGGGAACACCATATATTTT. Variable domain in full (rest from reference TRBV9 and TRBJ1-3): DSGVTQTPKHLITATGQRVTLRCSPRSGDLSVYWYQQSLDQGLQFLIQYYNGEERAKGNILERFSAQQFPDLHSELNLSSLELGDSALYFCASSVPGQGNTIYFGEGSWLTVV.

The chain carries TRBV7-3 and TRBJ2-7, with a tentative D call TRBD2 (6 bases). This CDR3 comprises 13 residues. Germline V lookup: CDR1 SGHTA, CDR2 FQGTGA. V lost 2 bases and J lost 2, with 7 bases in between. The CDR3 reads CASSLGRTYEQYF. CDR3 in DNA: TGTGCCAGCAGCTTAGGGAGGACCTACGAGCAGTACTTC.

The chain recombines TRBV2 with TRBJ1-2; 8 nucleotides agree with TRBD1. The CDR3 is made up of 12 amino acids. CDR1 and CDR2 from the germline V gene are SNHLY and FYNNEI. The V gene end was trimmed by 4 bases and the J gene end by 6 bases; junction bases not matched to a gene: 1. CDR3 coding DNA: TGTGCCAGCAGTGTGACAGGGGATGGCTACACCTTC. This sequence encodes CASSVTGDGYTF.

In this sample, this clone turned up once. The CDR3 sequence is CASSPGQGVPTNEKLFF. CDR3 DNA: TGCGCCAGCAGCCCCGGGCAGGGGGTACCAACTAATGAAAAACTGTTTTTT. The rearrangement uses TRBV5-1 and TRBJ1-4, with 7 nucleotides matching TRBD1. Losses at the gene ends were 4 bases for V and 0 bases for J; bases not matched to a gene: 9. The CDR3 contains 17 residues. From germline, CDR1 is SGHRS and CDR2 YFSETQ. Full variable domain (rest looked up from reference TRBV5-1 and TRBJ1-4): KAGVTQTPRYLIKTRGQQVTLSCSPISGHRSVSWYQQTPGQGLQFLFEYFSETQRNKGNFPGRFSGRQFSNSRSEMNVSTLELGDSALYLCASSPGQGVPTNEKLFFGSGTQLSVL.

J is TRBJ1-3 and V is TRBV5-6; D is unclear. Germline assignment: CDR1 SGHDT and CDR2 YYEEEE. The CDR3 covers 16 residues. V gave up 4 bases and J gave up 0 bases, with 14 bases separating them. The chain's CDR3 is CASSGSGRSSGNTIYF. In DNA form, the CDR3 reads TGTGCCAGCAGCGGAAGCGGACGGAGCTCTGGAAACACCATATATTTT.